The rows below give T cell receptor beta chains drawn from one sample of a study of T cells in tuberculosis. The table came from immunoSEQ multiplex PCR; TCRdb's copy has only in-frame clones and leaves some out. The sample records about 36,000 clones, 85% to 95% being singletons. Sequencing was performed on PBMCs. Receptors were obtained from a donor under 30 with latent tuberculosis or without tuberculosis infection. CDR3s include the opening cysteine and the closing phenylalanine or tryptophan. The D gene is left open where the match is weak. Not all rows give a size; the values are once, few, many and, for expanded clones, a class.

D gene	V gene	clone size	J gene	CDR3 DNA	CDR3 protein
NA	TRBV7-2	NA	TRBJ2-1	TGTGCCAGCAGCTTAGGCTCCTCTAGATTTCTTAGTGAGCAGTTCTTC	CASSLGSSRFLSEQFF
TRBD2	TRBV4-1	NA	TRBJ2-1	TGCGCCAGCAGCCAACAAGGCGGGGGTCTAGACAATGAGCAGTTCTTC	CASSQQGGGLDNEQFF
NA	TRBV6-1	NA	TRBJ1-5	TGTGCCAGCAGTGAGGAGGTCCGTCAGCCCCAGCATTTT	CASSEEVRQPQHF
NA	TRBV6-5	once	TRBJ1-4	TGTGCCAGCAGTTACTCGATACGGGGTAATGAAAAACTGTTTTTT	CASSYSIRGNEKLFF
TRBD2	TRBV9	NA	TRBJ2-7	TGTGCCAGCAGCCTTGGGGGGGGCTCCTACGAGCAGTACTTC	CASSLGGGSYEQYF
NA	TRBV6-1	NA	TRBJ2-2	TGTGCCAGGGGTCAACAAGGGGGCACCGGGGAGCTGTTTTTT	CARGQQGGTGELFF
NA	TRBV2	NA	TRBJ2-7	TGTGCCAGCAGTTCAGGACAGTCTGGGGACGAGCAGTACTTC	CASSSGQSGDEQYF
NA	TRBV5-6	few	TRBJ1-4	TGTGCCAGCAGCTTGGTTGGGTCAGCAGGTTTTGAAAAACTGTTTTTT	CASSLVGSAGFEKLFF
NA	TRBV4-1	NA	TRBJ2-1	TGCGCCAGCAGCCAAGAGGGCGGGGGCCCTTACAATGAGCAGTTCTTC	CASSQEGGGPYNEQFF
TRBD1	TRBV30	NA	TRBJ1-2	TGTGCCTGGAATCCGGACAGGGTCTATGGCTACACCTTC	CAWNPDRVYGYTF
NA	TRBV7-8	NA	TRBJ1-5	TGTGCCAGCAGCAATCACGGGACACCCTATTATAGCAATCAGCCCCAGCATTTT	CASSNHGTPYYSNQPQHF
TRBD1	TRBV10-3	NA	TRBJ1-2	TGTGCCATCAGTGATCTACGACAGGGAGACTATGGCTACACCTTC	CAISDLRQGDYGYTF
TRBD1	TRBV5-6	NA	TRBJ2-7	TGTGCCAGCAGCTTGGTACCAGCGGACAGGGGCAACGAGCAGTACTTC	CASSLVPADRGNEQYF
NA	TRBV4-2	NA	TRBJ1-2	TGTGCCAGCAGCCGCCGGACAGAAACTCTTAACTATGGCTACACCTTC	CASSRRTETLNYGYTF
TRBD1	TRBV6-1	NA	TRBJ2-3	TGTGCCAGCAGTGAATTAGTGAGGGACAGCAAATACTCTAGCACAGATACGCAGTATTTT	CASSELVRDSKYSSTDTQYF
NA	TRBV6-5	few	TRBJ1-6	TGTGCCAGCAGTTCGGGTCGGGATTCACCCCTCCACTTT	CASSSGRDSPLHF
NA	TRBV2	NA	TRBJ1-5	TGTGCCATGCAAGAGGATAGCAATCAGCCCCAGCATTTT	CAMQEDSNQPQHF